What follows are 14 T cell receptor beta chains derived from one specimen sequenced in a study of OX40 agonist ivuxolimab in advanced cancers. Here immunoSEQ multiplex PCR was the method, and the copy in TCRdb shows in-frame clones only, minus some. The sample yields about 80,000 clones, about 86% seen once. The material sequenced was CD4+ or CD8+ T cells sorted from blood, taken in a trial of the OX40 agonist ivuxolimab. Every receptor here comes from an adult with an advanced solid tumor such as melanoma, head and neck, liver or kidney cancer.

The CDR3 loop reads CASSTTAVLGAGELFF. CDR3 coding DNA: TGTGCCAGCAGCACAACAGCCGTTCTCGGGGCCGGGGAGCTGTTTTTT. The chain combines TRBV7-6 with TRBJ2-2, with a tentative D call TRBD2 (5 bases). The CDR3 runs 16 residues. Germline lookup yields CDR1 SGHVS and CDR2 FNYEAQ. V lost 5 bases, J lost 6 bases, and 19 bases lay in between.

The chain uses TRBV5-4 and TRBJ2-1; TRBD2 agrees at 9 bases. Germline assignment: CDR1 SGHNT and CDR2 YYREEE (reference sequence). J was trimmed by 2 bases and V by 4 bases; bases with no gene match: 4. CDR3 length: 15 amino acids. The CDR3 DNA reads TGTGCCAGCAGCGCGGGACTAGCAGCCTACAATGAGCAGTTCTTC. It translates to CASSAGLAAYNEQFF.

V and J are TRBV7-2 and TRBJ1-1; D gene uncertain. The CDR3 runs to 14 residues. Germline CDR1 and CDR2: SGHTA and FQGNSA. Trimming took off 1 base at V and 2 bases at J, with 8 bases between the two ends. The CDR3 loop is CASSLDGANTEAFF. Here the CDR3 DNA reads TGTGCCAGCAGCTTAGACGGAGCCAACACTGAAGCTTTCTTT.

The genes are TRBV27 and TRBJ2-3; D could derive from TRBD1 or TRBD2 (5 bases each). Germline V gene lookup returns CDR1 MNHEY and CDR2 SMNVEV (reference sequence). CDR3 length equals 19 residues. V was trimmed by 4 bases and J by 2 bases, leaving 25 bases between them. The CDR3 DNA is TGTGCCAGCAGTTATTCCCGAGGGGCCCCTCACTATTTCACAGATACGCAGTATTTT. Protein sequence: CASSYSRGAPHYFTDTQYF.

A few counts support this clone. This chain connects TRBV28 to TRBJ1-5; 7 positions match TRBD1. V shed 3 bases, J shed 7 bases, and the junction held 0 bases outside the gene matches. Germline V gene sequence: CDR1 MDHEN, CDR2 SYDVKM. CDR3 length: 12 residues. Here the CDR3 reads CASSLGQQPQHF. The DNA of the CDR3 is TGTGCCAGCAGTTTGGGACAGCAGCCCCAGCATTTT.

Here the CDR3 DNA reads TGTGCCAGCAGCCCTAATGCGGGGAGGCCAGATACGCAGTATTTT. Protein: CASSPNAGRPDTQYF. The chain has TRBV7-8 and TRBJ2-3; maybe TRBD2 (6 bases). The CDR3 has 15 residues. CDR1 and CDR2 (germline): SGHVS, FQNEAQ. The germline V and J ends were trimmed by 5 bases and 4 bases, with 16 bases remaining between them. Full variable domain (remainder filled in from reference TRBV7-8 and TRBJ2-3): GAGVSQSPRYKVAKRGQDVALRCDPISGHVSLFWYQQALGQGPEFLTYFQNEAQLDKSGLPSDRFFAERPEGSVSTLKIQRTQQEDSAVYLCASSPNAGRPDTQYFGPGTRLTVL.

Only one count was recorded for this clone. This chain uses TRBV9 with TRBJ2-3; the D is unclear. Per the germline V gene, CDR1 is SGDLS and CDR2 is YYNGEE. V lost 4 bases to trimming and J lost 4 bases, with 10 bases between them. The CDR3 runs to 13 residues. CDR3 protein: CASSPWRPDTQYF. Here the CDR3 DNA reads TGTGCCAGCAGCCCGTGGAGACCAGATACGCAGTATTTT.

The J gene is TRBJ2-5, the V gene TRBV5-4, with 13 bases lining up with TRBD2. The J call may be mistaken, given a closer DNA end match to TRBJ2-7. The length of the CDR3 is 17 residues. CDR1 is SGHNT, CDR2 YYREEE, per germline (reference sequence). The CDR3 spells CASSQRLAGGSHYEQYF. The CDR3 nucleotides are TGTGCCAGCAGCCAACGACTAGCGGGGGGCTCACACTACGAGCAGTACTTC.

The V call is TRBV29-1, the J call TRBJ2-3, with a weak D call TRBD2 (6 bases). This CDR3 is 12 amino acids long. Germline V lookup: CDR1 SQVTM, CDR2 ANQGSEA. Trimming removed 4 bases at V and 4 bases at J, with 9 bases between. The CDR3 here is CSVAREADTQYF. The CDR3 DNA sequence: TGCAGCGTTGCCAGGGAGGCAGATACGCAGTATTTT.

This chain joins TRBV19 and TRBJ1-1; D gene ambiguous. The CDR3 covers 12 residues. V lost 3 bases, J lost 5 bases, and 7 bases lay in between. CDR1 is LNHDA, CDR2 SQIVND, per germline (reference sequence). DNA for the CDR3: TGTGCCAGTAGTATTAGGGCGACTGAAGCTTTCTTT. This codes for CASSIRATEAFF.

This chain's CDR3 is CASSPILSSGNTIYF. The DNA for the CDR3 is TGCGCCAGCAGCCCAATCTTAAGCTCTGGAAACACCATATATTTT. The V call is TRBV5-1, the J call TRBJ1-3; D not resolved. V was cut by 4 bases and J by 0 bases, with 11 bases left in between. The CDR3 runs 15 residues. Germline lookup yields CDR1 SGHRS and CDR2 YFSETQ.

The V and J genes are TRBV9 and TRBJ2-7; 10 positions match TRBD1. Germline CDR1 SGDLS, CDR2 YYNGEE. The V gene end was trimmed by 4 bases and the J gene end by 3 bases; junction bases not matched to a gene: 7. The CDR3 is 15 residues long. The CDR3 region is CASSPRTGGIYEQYF. For the CDR3, the DNA is TGTGCCAGCAGCCCCCGGACAGGGGGGATCTACGAGCAGTACTTC. The whole variable domain, filled in from reference TRBV9 and TRBJ2-7, reads DSGVTQTPKHLITATGQRVTLRCSPRSGDLSVYWYQQSLDQGLQFLIQYYNGEERAKGNILERFSAQQFPDLHSELNLSSLELGDSALYFCASSPRTGGIYEQYFGPGTRLTVT.

The genes are TRBV5-8 and TRBJ2-7; D could derive from TRBD1 or TRBD2 (7 bases each). From germline, CDR1 is SGHTS and CDR2 YDEGEE. Between the trimmed V and J ends, which lost 3 bases and 3 bases, there was a span of 13 bases. This CDR3 comprises 14 residues. This chain's CDR3 is CASSWEGAHYEQYF. As DNA, the CDR3 is TGTGCCAGCAGCTGGGAGGGGGCCCACTACGAGCAGTACTTC.

The genes are TRBV27 and TRBJ1-4; 9 bases align to TRBD1. Germline lookup yields CDR1 MNHEY and CDR2 SMNVEV (reference sequence). V lost 9 bases, J lost 7 bases, and 6 bases stayed unmatched. The CDR3 runs 13 residues. CDR3 amino acids: CASRDREREKLFF. In DNA, the CDR3 is TGTGCCAGTAGGGACAGGGAACGTGAAAAACTGTTTTTT.